Listed below are T cell receptor beta chains from one sample, sequenced in a study of CD8 T cells in ankylosing spondylitis. TCRdb reprocessed the 5' RACE reads with MiXCR, giving one entry per CDR3 protein. Altogether roughly 370,000 distinct CDR3 sequences are present, 20% to 25% being singletons, with the ten largest covering about 16%. The specimen was blood, either unsorted or a sorted T cell fraction (not recorded which). The receptors come from a male donor with ankylosing spondylitis. The CDR3 runs from the conserved cysteine through the conserved F or W.

>TRBV12-5
CASGSRQAREATIYGYTF
>TRBV19
CASSIFETQYF
>TRBV9
CASSSRLAGPATGELFF
>TRBV7-2
CASSNGQGYTEAFF
>TRBV5-6
CASSWDWGLENEQFF
>TRBV9
CASSVVGLAANEQFF
>TRBV20-1
CSARRIPSYNEQFF
>TRBV10-3
CAIRAGDKGETQYF
>TRBV5-1
CASSARNQNEQFF
>TRBV7-2
CASSFPYTNYGYTF
>TRBV20-1
CSALQSGTSPLHF